This T cell receptor (beta chain) was obtained from a study of blood T cell repertoires in COVID-19. Study information: COVID-19 samples collected from the United States, Italy and Spain covered acute and convalescent phases. In each case, the material was cDNA or gDNA derived from T cells, B-cell-depleted T cells, or PBMCs.

Study processing details: Amplification from reference gene primers served as the basis for estimated nucleated cell counts. Profiling relied on immunoSEQ multiplex PCR, and the TCRdb table lists in-frame clones only, not all of them. That table is the source of V, J and clone size, and D and trimming were worked out from the DNA. The repertoire holds more than 300,000 clones, roughly 88% seen once, with 1.5% to 2% in the top ten. This clone was detected once. This TCR was recovered from a woman in her forties or fifties with acute or convalescent COVID-19. What was sequenced was peripheral blood.

CDR3 in DNA: TGTGCCAGCAGTCCAAGCCCGGGTAGTGGCACTGAAGCTTTCTTT. It yields the protein CASSPSPGSGTEAFF. V and J are TRBV27 and TRBJ1-1; D is unresolved. Per germline, CDR1 MNHEY and CDR2 SMNVEV (reference sequence). V lost 5 bases and J lost 4, with 17 bases in between. The CDR3 loop spans 15 amino acids.